Shown below are 5 T cell receptor beta chains from a single sample sequenced in a study of blood T cell repertoires in COVID-19. The data were produced by immunoSEQ multiplex PCR, yet TCRdb's version contains in-frame clones alone and is incomplete. The table shows around 320,000 clones, with roughly 90% occurring only once. The sample taken for sequencing was peripheral blood. The source is a man aged 18 to 29 with active or convalescent COVID-19.

The chain joins TRBV13 to TRBJ1-1; D gene uncertain. Trimming took off 4 bases at V and 3 bases at J, with 6 bases between the two ends. The CDR3 length is 12 residues. From germline, CDR1 is PRHDT and CDR2 FYEKMQ (reference sequence). In DNA, the CDR3 is TGTGCCAGCAGCTACGGGGACACTGAAGCTTTCTTT. Its protein product is CASSYGDTEAFF. Full variable domain (outside the CDR3, taken from reference TRBV13 and TRBJ1-1): AAGVIQSPRHLIKEKRETATLKCYPIPRHDTVYWYQQGPGQDPQFLISFYEKMQSDKGSIPDRFSAQQFSDYHSELNMSSLELGDSALYFCASSYGDTEAFFGQGTRLTVV.

Only a few counts were recorded for this clone. The chain uses TRBV9 and TRBJ2-3; TRBD2 matches at 8 bases. This CDR3 spans 16 amino acids. The V and J ends lost 3 bases and 0 bases, in that order; junction bases with no gene match: 6. Germline values: CDR1 SGDLS, CDR2 YYNGEE. CDR3 nucleotide sequence: TGTGCCAGCAGCGGATCTACGGGGGGGAGCACAGATACGCAGTATTTT. Residues: CASSGSTGGSTDTQYF.

The chain combines TRBV28 with TRBJ2-3; TRBD2 matches at 11 bases. The CDR3 is 18 residues long. The junction had 10 bases not matched to a gene; V was cut back by 5 bases and J by 0 bases. Germline CDR1 is MDHEN and CDR2 is SYDVKM. CDR3 sequence reads: CASSHHSGRAGSTDTQYF. CDR3 bases: TGTGCCAGCAGTCATCATAGCGGGAGGGCCGGTAGCACAGATACGCAGTATTTT.

The genes are TRBV29-1 and TRBJ1-2, with unresolved D. Germline V gene lookup returns CDR1 SQVTM and CDR2 ANQGSEA. Deletions cut 7 bases from V and 6 bases from J, with 12 bases between. The CDR3 consists of 11 residues. In nucleotides, the CDR3 is TGCAGCGGCCGGGGAACAGATGGCTACACCTTC. It specifies CSGRGTDGYTF.

The chain couples TRBV14 to TRBJ1-2, with D possibly being TRBD1 (6 bases). Germline assignment: CDR1 SGHDN and CDR2 FVKESK. The CDR3 is 15 amino acids. V shed 1 base and J shed 8 bases, with 17 bases lying between them. CDR3 sequence: CASSQVKGGIRGYTF. DNA for the CDR3: TGTGCCAGCAGCCAAGTCAAGGGGGGGATTCGAGGCTACACCTTC.